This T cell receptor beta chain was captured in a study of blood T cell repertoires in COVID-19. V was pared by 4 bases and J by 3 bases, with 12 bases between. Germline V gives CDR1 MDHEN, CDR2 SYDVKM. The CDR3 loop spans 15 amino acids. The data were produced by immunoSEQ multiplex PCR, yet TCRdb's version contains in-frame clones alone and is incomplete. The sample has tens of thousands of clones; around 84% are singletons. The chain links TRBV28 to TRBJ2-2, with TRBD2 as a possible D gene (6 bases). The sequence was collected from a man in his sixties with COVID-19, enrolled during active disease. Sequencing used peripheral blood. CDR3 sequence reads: CASSSPGTHTGELFF. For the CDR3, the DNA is TGTGCCAGCAGTTCCCCCGGGACTCACACCGGGGAGCTGTTTTTT.